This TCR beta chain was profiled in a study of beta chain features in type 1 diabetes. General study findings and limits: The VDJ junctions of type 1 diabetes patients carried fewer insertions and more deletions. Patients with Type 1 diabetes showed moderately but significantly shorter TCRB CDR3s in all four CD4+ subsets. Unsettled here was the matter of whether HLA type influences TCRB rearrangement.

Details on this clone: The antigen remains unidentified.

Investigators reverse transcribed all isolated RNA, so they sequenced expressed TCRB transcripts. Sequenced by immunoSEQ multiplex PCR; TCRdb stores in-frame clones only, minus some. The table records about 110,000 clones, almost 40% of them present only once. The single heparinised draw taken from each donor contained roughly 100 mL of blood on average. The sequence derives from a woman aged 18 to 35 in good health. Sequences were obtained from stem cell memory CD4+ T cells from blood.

This CDR3 is CASSPRQGQGVYEQYF. DNA for the CDR3: TGTGCCAGCTCACCAAGGCAGGGACAGGGGGTTTACGAGCAGTACTTC. This chain uses TRBV18 with TRBJ2-7; TRBD1 matches 11 bases. The CDR3 sequence is 16 residues long. Trimming removed 2 bases from V and 4 bases from J; junction bases left unmatched: 7. From germline, CDR1 is KGHSH and CDR2 LQKENI.